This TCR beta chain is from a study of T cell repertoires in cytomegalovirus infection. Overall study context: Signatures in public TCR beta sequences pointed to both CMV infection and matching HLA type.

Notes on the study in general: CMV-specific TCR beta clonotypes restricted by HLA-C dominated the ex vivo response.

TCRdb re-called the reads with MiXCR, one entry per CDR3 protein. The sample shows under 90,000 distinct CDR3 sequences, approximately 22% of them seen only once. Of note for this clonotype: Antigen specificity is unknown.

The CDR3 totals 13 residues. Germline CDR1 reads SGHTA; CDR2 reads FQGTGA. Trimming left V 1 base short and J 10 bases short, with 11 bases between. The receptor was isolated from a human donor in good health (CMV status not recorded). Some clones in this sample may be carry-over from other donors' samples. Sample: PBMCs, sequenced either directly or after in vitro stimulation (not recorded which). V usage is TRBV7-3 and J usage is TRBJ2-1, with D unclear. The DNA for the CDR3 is TGTGCCAGCAGCTTAAATGTACAGACCGAGCAGTTCTTC. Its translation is CASSLNVQTEQFF.